This T cell receptor beta chain was observed in a study of cytomegalovirus exposure and HLA in healthy donors. The CDR3 loop spans 16 amino acids. Germline loops: CDR1 SGHNT, CDR2 YYREEE (reference sequence). Trimming removed 4 bases from V and 0 bases from J; junction bases left unmatched: 6. This table comes from immunoSEQ multiplex PCR, and its TCRdb copy is limited to in-frame clones, with some not included. The table includes some 310,000 clones, approximately 86% detected once. Turning to this clone: Its matching antigen is unknown.

The study, taken as a whole, reports: Among the CMV-associated chains, a few were confirmed in vitro as specific for CMV antigens. Cytomegalovirus association was listed for 164 TCR beta chains. Most observed TCR sequences were rare, whereas some public TCRs were detected in many donors.

The donors were members of the approximately 120-subject validation cohort (separate from the approximately 670-subject first cohort). The clonotype comes from a man under 40 in good health and CMV-seronegative. The specimen sequenced was PBMCs. The chain links TRBV5-4 to TRBJ2-5; TRBD2 agrees at 10 bases. The CDR3 nucleotides are TGTGCCAGCAGCGATCGACTAGCGGGTTACCAAGAGACCCAGTACTTC. Translation: CASSDRLAGYQETQYF.